Listed here are 8 T cell receptor beta chains from one sample, sequenced in a study of blood T cell repertoires in COVID-19. The table came from immunoSEQ multiplex PCR; TCRdb's copy has only in-frame clones and leaves some out. The table lists fewer than 350,000 clones, approximately 83% of them singletons. Material for sequencing was PBMCs or T cells enriched from blood (not recorded which). The receptor set was obtained from a man aged 30 to 39 who had recovered from COVID-19.

The rearrangement uses TRBV7-9 and TRBJ1-1; D is undetermined. The CDR3 is 15 amino acids. Between the trimmed V and J ends, which lost 2 bases and 6 bases, there was a span of 16 bases. Germline V lookup: CDR1 SEHNR, CDR2 FQNEAQ (reference sequence). The CDR3 spells CASSLIMVRQAEAFF. In DNA, the CDR3 is TGTGCCAGCAGCTTAATTATGGTCAGACAAGCTGAAGCTTTCTTT.

The chain links TRBV9 to TRBJ1-6; D might be TRBD1 (5 bases). The CDR3 is 15 residues long. Trimming removed 0 bases at V and 3 bases at J, with 7 bases between. Germline loops: CDR1 SGDLS, CDR2 YYNGEE. In DNA form, the CDR3 reads TGTGCCAGCAGCGTAGAGGGGATCTATAATTCACCCCTCCACTTT. This gives the protein CASSVEGIYNSPLHF.

The rearrangement uses TRBV5-1 and TRBJ2-5, with TRBD2 identical over 13 bases. Trimming at V came to 4 bases and at J to 5 bases, leaving 5 bases not matched to a gene. In germline, CDR1 is SGHRS, CDR2 YFSETQ. The CDR3 has 15 amino acids. The CDR3 sequence is CASSLSLAGGETQYF. The CDR3 DNA is TGCGCCAGCAGCCTCTCACTAGCGGGGGGGGAGACCCAGTACTTC. Based on the CDR3 plus reference TRBV5-1 and TRBJ2-5, the full variable domain is KAGVTQTPRYLIKTRGQQVTLSCSPISGHRSVSWYQQTPGQGLQFLFEYFSETQRNKGNFPGRFSGRQFSNSRSEMNVSTLELGDSALYLCASSLSLAGGETQYFGPGTRLLVL.

This clone was picked up one time. V is TRBV27 and J is TRBJ1-3; a weak D match, TRBD1 (5 bases). V lost 0 bases, J lost 4 bases, and 7 bases lay in between. The germline gives CDR1 MNHEY, CDR2 SMNVEV (reference sequence). The CDR3 length is 14 residues. The CDR3 protein is CASSLSGAGNTIYF. DNA of the CDR3: TGTGCCAGCAGTTTATCAGGGGCAGGAAACACCATATATTTT.

The rearrangement links TRBV10-1 to TRBJ1-6; D perhaps matches TRBD1 (5 bases). Germline CDR1 reads WNHNN; CDR2 reads SYGVQD (reference sequence). The CDR3 has 16 amino acids. The V and J ends lost 10 bases and 0 bases respectively, with 16 bases between them. The CDR3 nucleotides read TGCGCCACCTTCCCTGGAGACAGCTCCTATAATTCACCCCTCCACTTT. Its protein product is CATFPGDSSYNSPLHF.

The V gene is TRBV5-1, the J gene TRBJ2-5; D perhaps matches TRBD2 (6 bases). Germline CDR1 and CDR2: SGHRS and YFSETQ. The V end lost 7 bases, the J end lost 3 bases, and 10 bases lay between the germline ends. CDR3 length: 12 amino acids. CDR3 DNA: TGCGCCAGCCAAGGAGGGGAAGAGACCCAGTACTTC. Protein product: CASQGGEETQYF.

The J gene is TRBJ1-6, the V gene TRBV11-2; 7 bases match TRBD1. With V trimmed by 4 bases and J by 7 bases, 7 bases remained unmatched. This CDR3 region has 15 residues. Germline V gene data show CDR1 as SGHAT and CDR2 as FQNNGV. CDR3 region: CASSSRQGGNSPLHF. In DNA, the CDR3 is TGTGCCAGCAGCTCCAGACAGGGTGGCAATTCACCCCTCCACTTT.

This sequence joins TRBV10-3 and TRBJ2-5, with 9 nucleotides matching TRBD1. Germline V gives CDR1 ENHRY, CDR2 SYGVKD. The trim removed 3 bases at V and 3 bases at J, leaving 5 bases unmatched. The CDR3 is 15 amino acids. The DNA for the CDR3 is TGTGCCATCAGTGAAGGACAGGGGATCAAAGAGACCCAGTACTTC. Protein sequence: CAISEGQGIKETQYF.